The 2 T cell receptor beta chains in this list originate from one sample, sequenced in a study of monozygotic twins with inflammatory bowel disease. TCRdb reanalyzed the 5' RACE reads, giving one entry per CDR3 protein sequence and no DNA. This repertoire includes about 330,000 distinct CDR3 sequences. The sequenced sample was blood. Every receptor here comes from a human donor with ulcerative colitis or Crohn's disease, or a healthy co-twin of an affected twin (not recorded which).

CDR3: CATSGTGEAFF. The V and J genes are TRBV12-3 or TRBV12-4 and TRBJ1-1; TCRdb outputs TRBD1, but without DNA this stays unchecked. CDR3 length: 11 amino acids.

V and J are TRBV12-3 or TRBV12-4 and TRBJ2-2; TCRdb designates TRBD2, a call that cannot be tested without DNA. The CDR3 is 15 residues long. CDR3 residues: CASRASAGGAGELFF.